This entry lists 2 T cell receptor beta chains sequenced from one sample in a study of T cells in localized non-small cell lung cancer. Produced via immunoSEQ multiplex PCR; TCRdb's table is partial and in-frame only. The sample lists fewer than 3,000 clones; just under 30% were seen once. The sequencing used normal lung tissue next to the tumor, collected before any cancer treatment. These receptors all stem from a man aged 40 to 75 with stage I lung adenocarcinoma.

This clone has a handful of counts. V usage is TRBV18 and J usage is TRBJ1-1; D is unresolved. The germline gives CDR1 KGHSH, CDR2 LQKENI. Trimming cost V 2 bases and J 5 bases, with 9 bases left between them. The CDR3 consists of 13 residues. CDR3 region: CASSPGRVTEAFF. Written as DNA, the CDR3 is TGTGCCAGCTCACCAGGAAGGGTGACTGAAGCTTTCTTT. The full variable domain, with the rest looked up from reference TRBV18 and TRBJ1-1, is NAGVMQNPRHLVRRRGQEARLRCSPMKGHSHVYWYRQLPEEGLKFMVYLQKENIIDESGMPKERFSAEFPKEGPSILRIQQVVRGDSAAYFCASSPGRVTEAFFGQGTRLTVV.

J is TRBJ1-4 and V is TRBV7-1; D is unclear. TRBV7-1 is assigned to the ORF class and has an uncertain function. The germline V and J ends were trimmed by 4 bases and 8 bases, with 11 bases remaining between them. The CDR3 totals 13 residues. The CDR3 sequence: CASSLGFREKLFF. DNA for the CDR3: TGTGCCAGCAGCTTAGGGTTTCGGGAAAAACTGTTTTTT.